These 31 T cell receptor beta chains came from one sample sequenced in a study of T cell responses to AZD1222 COVID-19 vaccine. Produced via immunoSEQ multiplex PCR; TCRdb's table is partial and in-frame only. The sample lists about 95,000 clones; around 90% were seen once. Specimen: peripheral blood, collected on day 0 of AZD1222 vaccination. The receptors shown here come from an adult in good health.

The chain links TRBV7-2 to TRBJ2-3; 7 bases fit TRBD1. Germline V gene lookup returns CDR1 SGHTA and CDR2 FQGNSA. The length of the CDR3 is 14 residues. With 6 bases clipped from V and 6 bases from J, the junction kept 9 bases outside the gene matches. The CDR3 bases are TGTGCCAGCAGTCCCGACAGGGTGCAGGATACGCAGTATTTT. It encodes CASSPDRVQDTQYF.

J is TRBJ1-5 and V is TRBV2; possibly TRBD1 for D (5 bases). V gave up 3 bases and J gave up 6 bases, with 9 bases separating them. This CDR3 spans 13 amino acids. CDR1 is SNHLY, CDR2 FYNNEI, per germline. The DNA for the CDR3 is TGTGCCAGCAGTGACCAGGGAGGTCAGCCCCAGCATTTT. It translates to CASSDQGGQPQHF. Full variable domain (outside the CDR3, taken from reference TRBV2 and TRBJ1-5): EPEVTQTPSHQVTQMGQEVILRCVPISNHLYFYWYRQILGQKVEFLVSFYNNEISEKSEIFDDQFSVERPDGSNFTLKIRSTKLEDSAMYFCASSDQGGQPQHFGDGTRLSIL.

This chain uses TRBV7-9 with TRBJ2-7; the match to TRBD2 covers 9 bases. CDR1 and CDR2 (germline): SEHNR, FQNEAQ (reference sequence). This CDR3 contains 15 residues. Trimming cost V 6 bases and J 0 bases; bases outside gene matches: 6. Written as DNA, the CDR3 is TGTGCCAGCAGGTCCGGGACTAGCAGCTCCTACGAGCAGTACTTC. It codes for CASRSGTSSSYEQYF.

CDR3 sequence (DNA): TGTGCCAGCAGTTTAGATCCACGAACTGAAGCTTTCTTT. Amino acids: CASSLDPRTEAFF. The chain recombines TRBV28 with TRBJ1-1; the D is unclear. CDR1 MDHEN and CDR2 SYDVKM come from the germline V gene. V was pared by 2 bases and J by 5 bases, with 9 bases between. This CDR3 has 13 residues.

The rearrangement links TRBV12-3 or TRBV12-4 to TRBJ2-1; D not resolved. V lost 8 bases, J lost 0 bases, and 8 bases lay in between. This CDR3 has 13 amino acids. CDR3 nucleotide sequence: TGTGCCAGCTCCGCGAGCTCCTACAATGAGCAGTTCTTC. This sequence encodes CASSASSYNEQFF.

The V gene is TRBV6-5, the J gene TRBJ1-2; 10 nucleotides line up with TRBD1. V was pared by 3 bases and J by 4 bases, with 8 bases of the junction left unmatched. The CDR3 is made up of 16 amino acids. Germline-derived CDR1 and CDR2 are MNHEY and SVGAGI. CDR3 nucleotides: TGTGCCAGCAGTTATAAGGGACAGGGGCTTCTCTATGGCTACACCTTC. Translated: CASSYKGQGLLYGYTF.

The chain recombines TRBV4-3 with TRBJ2-1; 8 bases map to TRBD1. The CDR3 runs 14 residues. Germline V gene sequence: CDR1 LGHNA, CDR2 YSLEER. The V gene end was trimmed by 4 bases and the J gene end by 5 bases; junction bases not matched to a gene: 4. The DNA of the CDR3 is TGCGCCAGCAGCCTCGACAGGGGCAACAATGAGCAGTTCTTC. It encodes CASSLDRGNNEQFF.

This clone was seen only once. The rearrangement links TRBV29-1 to TRBJ1-2, with 8 bases fitting TRBD1. Germline CDR1 reads SQVTM; CDR2 reads ANQGSEA. The CDR3 loop spans 13 amino acids. The V segment lost 7 bases and the J segment 4 bases; nucleotides outside the gene matches: 8. CDR3 protein: CSATQGAGYGYTF. The CDR3, as DNA: TGCAGCGCCACCCAGGGGGCCGGCTATGGCTACACCTTC.

The chain links TRBV12-3 or TRBV12-4 to TRBJ1-2; 7 nucleotides agree with TRBD1. V dropped 6 bases and J dropped 6; count of bases not matched to a gene: 7. The CDR3 is 13 amino acids. The CDR3 is CASRVTGKDGYTF. The CDR3 bases are TGTGCCAGCAGGGTGACAGGGAAAGATGGCTACACCTTC.

The chain uses TRBV5-1 and TRBJ1-1; 10 positions agree with TRBD1. V lost 4 bases, J lost 3 bases, and 3 bases stayed unmatched. Germline values: CDR1 SGHRS, CDR2 YFSETQ. The CDR3 runs to 14 residues. CDR3 DNA: TGCGCCAGCAGCCGGGACAGGGGCGACACTGAAGCTTTCTTT. Encoded protein: CASSRDRGDTEAFF.

Comments on this clone: Other DNA variants within this sample encode the same CDR3. The J gene is TRBJ2-1, the V gene TRBV2; TRBD2 matches 8 bases. This CDR3 spans 15 amino acids. The ends lost 5 bases at V and 0 bases at J; junction bases unmatched: 3. From germline, CDR1 is SNHLY and CDR2 FYNNEI. CDR3 in DNA: TGTGCCAGCAGTCGGAGCGGGGGCTCCTACAATGAGCAGTTCTTC. Translation gives CASSRSGGSYNEQFF. Based on the CDR3 plus reference TRBV2 and TRBJ2-1, the full variable domain is EPEVTQTPSHQVTQMGQEVILRCVPISNHLYFYWYRQILGQKVEFLVSFYNNEISEKSEIFDDQFSVERPDGSNFTLKIRSTKLEDSAMYFCASSRSGGSYNEQFFGPGTRLTVL.

This chain links TRBV15 with TRBJ2-7, with 10 bases aligning to TRBD1. The germline CDR1 and CDR2 sequences are LNHNV and YYDKDF (reference sequence). J was trimmed by 0 bases and V by 1 base; bases with no gene match: 0. The CDR3 length is 15 residues. The CDR3 DNA reads TGTGCCACCAGCAGAGGGACAGGGGGCTCCTACGAGCAGTACTTC. This codes for CATSRGTGGSYEQYF.

A few counts support this clone. The CDR3 loop is CASSWGDRGEQYF. As DNA, the CDR3 is TGTGCCAGCAGTTGGGGGGACAGAGGCGAGCAGTACTTC. The chain is built from TRBV27 and TRBJ2-7; maybe TRBD1 (7 bases). Germline values: CDR1 MNHEY, CDR2 SMNVEV (reference sequence). V was cut by 4 bases and J by 6 bases, with 13 bases left in between. This CDR3 has 13 residues.

In nucleotides, the CDR3 is TGTGCCAGCAGCCCTCCTGGGATTTACGAGCAGTACTTC. It specifies CASSPPGIYEQYF. The chain joins TRBV3-1 (or the pseudogene TRBV3-2) to TRBJ2-7; D is undetermined. This CDR3 contains 13 residues. CDR1 LGHDT and CDR2 YNNKEL come from the germline V gene (reference sequence). V was trimmed by 4 bases and J by 4 bases, leaving 11 bases between them.

This clone was picked up a small number of times. V usage is TRBV19 and J usage is TRBJ1-1, with TRBD1 as a possible D gene (5 bases). Trimming took off 3 bases at V and 6 bases at J, with 14 bases between the two ends. This CDR3 comprises 14 residues. Germline V CDR1 and CDR2: LNHDA, SQIVND (reference sequence). The CDR3: CASSIRVFGPEAFF. Written as DNA, the CDR3 is TGTGCCAGTAGTATCAGGGTTTTTGGGCCTGAAGCTTTCTTT. Drawing the rest from reference TRBV19 and TRBJ1-1, the complete variable domain is DGGITQSPKYLFRKEGQNVTLSCEQNLNHDAMYWYRQDPGQGLRLIYYSQIVNDFQKGDIAEGYSVSREKKESFPLTVTSAQKNPTAFYLCASSIRVFGPEAFFGQGTRLTVV.

The chain combines TRBV2 with TRBJ2-7; maybe TRBD1 (5 bases). From germline, CDR1 is SNHLY and CDR2 FYNNEI. Trimming pared 5 bases from V and 3 bases from J, leaving 8 bases between. CDR3 length: 12 residues. The CDR3 here is CASSSQGYEQYF. The CDR3 coding sequence is TGTGCCAGCAGTTCCCAGGGCTACGAGCAGTACTTC.

The V gene is TRBV5-6, the J gene TRBJ1-6; D is uncertain. The length of the CDR3 is 14 residues. Germline CDR1 SGHDT, CDR2 YYEEEE. Trimming left V 2 bases short and J 6 bases short, with 9 bases between. CDR3 bases: TGTGCCAGCAGCTTTACAGAAAGTAATTCACCCCTCCACTTT. Amino acid sequence: CASSFTESNSPLHF.

The chain carries TRBV19 and TRBJ2-1; D possibly corresponds to TRBD1 (6 bases). This CDR3 is built from 15 residues. Germline loops: CDR1 LNHDA, CDR2 SQIVND (reference sequence). V was clipped by 5 bases and J by 8 bases, with 19 bases between them. Written as DNA, the CDR3 is TGTGCCAGTAGTCAGGGGATGTCATCTTTTTATGAGCAGTTCTTC. Amino acid sequence: CASSQGMSSFYEQFF.

The chain links TRBV4-2 to TRBJ2-3; a weak D match, TRBD1 (7 bases). Germline V gene sequence: CDR1 LGHNA, CDR2 YNFKEQ. V lost 0 bases and J lost 2, with 12 bases in between. The CDR3 has 16 residues. CDR3 loop: CASSQDPRGATDTQYF. CDR3 bases: TGTGCCAGCAGCCAAGATCCCAGGGGGGCCACAGATACGCAGTATTTT.

V is TRBV5-4 and J is TRBJ1-1; D remains unclear. CDR1 is SGHNT and CDR2 is YYREEE in the germline V gene (reference sequence). Trimming cost V 1 base and J 3 bases, with 7 bases left between them. The CDR3 loop spans 13 amino acids. CDR3 in DNA: TGTGCCAGCAGCTTGCTGGGTTACACTGAAGCTTTCTTT. This gives the protein CASSLLGYTEAFF.

The chain uses TRBV28 and TRBJ1-5; no firm D call. CDR3 length: 11 amino acids. Trimming stripped 2 bases from V and 7 bases from J, with 3 bases between. CDR1 is MDHEN and CDR2 is SYDVKM in the germline V gene. In DNA, the CDR3 is TGTGCCAGCAGTTTAGGCCAGCCCCAGCATTTT. Protein product: CASSLGQPQHF.

This clone was seen once. The V call is TRBV2, the J call TRBJ1-3, with D maybe TRBD1 (5 bases). Germline CDR1 is SNHLY and CDR2 is FYNNEI. The CDR3 contains 13 residues. Trimming removed 6 bases at V and 2 bases at J, with 8 bases between. This CDR3 reads CASRPGPGNTIYF. The CDR3 DNA is TGTGCCAGCAGGCCGGGACCTGGAAACACCATATATTTT.

This clone was observed many times. V is TRBV19 and J is TRBJ2-7; D is unresolved. Trimming took off 6 bases at V and 0 bases at J, with 15 bases between the two ends. CDR3 size: 15 residues. CDR1 is LNHDA, CDR2 SQIVND, per germline (reference sequence). CDR3 residues: CASSEEYRISYEQYF. The CDR3 DNA reads as TGTGCCAGTAGCGAAGAATATCGGATCTCCTACGAGCAGTACTTC.

The V gene is TRBV27, the J gene TRBJ2-6; TRBD2 is a possible D gene (5 bases). Trimming shortened V by 6 bases and J by 0 bases, and 12 bases separated the two germline ends. Germline V gene lookup returns CDR1 MNHEY and CDR2 SMNVEV (reference sequence). The CDR3 covers 16 residues. The CDR3 nucleotides read TGTGCCAGCAGGAGGGTAGATAGCTCTGGGGCCAACGTCCTGACTTTC. Encoded protein: CASRRVDSSGANVLTF.

The rearrangement links TRBV7-2 to TRBJ1-6; TRBD1 might be the D (6 bases). Germline CDR1 is SGHTA and CDR2 is FQGNSA. V was trimmed by 5 bases and J by 9 bases, leaving 20 bases between them. There are 16 residues in the CDR3. Written as DNA, the CDR3 is TGTGCCAGCAGCCGGTCCGGGACACTGACTTCTTCACCCCTCCACTTT. Translating it yields CASSRSGTLTSSPLHF.

About this clone: At one of its ends the junction is not consistent with the germline gene, which may arise from a read error. This chain uses TRBV6-5 with TRBJ1-2; D remains ambiguous. This CDR3 region has 13 residues. The germline V gene has CDR1 MNHEY and CDR2 SVGAGI. The DNA for the CDR3 is TGTGCCAGCAGTTTTAACCGGTTCTATGGCCACACCTTC. Its protein product is CASSFNRFYGHTF.

This chain joins TRBV11-2 and TRBJ1-2; unclear D gene. Looked up from germline, CDR1 is SGHAT and CDR2 is FQNNGV. The CDR3 has 13 amino acids. The V gene lost 0 bases and the J gene lost 6 bases, with 8 bases spanning the gap. The CDR3 region is CASSLDRKDGYTF. CDR3 nucleotide sequence: TGTGCCAGCAGCTTAGATAGGAAGGATGGCTACACCTTC. Complete variable domain (other parts from reference TRBV11-2 and TRBJ1-2): EAGVAQSPRYKIIEKRQSVAFWCNPISGHATLYWYQQILGQGPKLLIQFQNNGVVDDSQLPKDRFSAERLKGVDSTLKIQPAKLEDSAVYLCASSLDRKDGYTFGSGTRLTVV.

The rearrangement links TRBV6-5 to TRBJ1-2, with D perhaps matching TRBD1 (5 bases). The CDR3 length is 15 residues. The germline V and J ends were trimmed by 6 bases and 8 bases, with 22 bases remaining between them. Germline V lookup: CDR1 MNHEY, CDR2 SVGAGI. The CDR3 spells CASRAPPLLKGGYTF. Written as DNA, the CDR3 is TGTGCCAGCAGAGCCCCCCCGCTACTCAAGGGGGGCTACACCTTC.

The chain is built from TRBV5-4 and TRBJ1-6; TRBD1 is a possible D gene (5 bases). The V gene lost 4 bases and the J gene lost 8 bases, with 16 bases spanning the gap. The CDR3 has 15 residues. Germline V gene sequence: CDR1 SGHNT, CDR2 YYREEE (reference sequence). The CDR3 region is CASSMDQGPYSPLHF. The CDR3 DNA sequence: TGTGCCAGCAGCATGGACCAGGGACCTTATTCACCCCTCCACTTT.

The rearrangement uses TRBV20-1 and TRBJ1-5; D is uncertain. V lost 3 bases and J 3 bases, leaving 9 bases between the germline ends. CDR1 is DFQATT and CDR2 is SNEGSKA in the germline V gene (reference sequence). The CDR3 totals 13 residues. The CDR3 reads CSASVGINQPQHF. CDR3 nucleotides: TGCAGTGCTAGTGTTGGTATCAATCAGCCCCAGCATTTT.

The chain recombines TRBV7-9 with TRBJ2-5, with TRBD2 matching over 14 bases. V was clipped by 5 bases and J by 4 bases; unmatched bases: 9. CDR3 length equals 17 residues. The germline gives CDR1 SEHNR, CDR2 FQNEAQ (reference sequence). The CDR3 DNA follows: TGTGCCAGCAGCCTAGAGGTGGGGACTAGCGGGGGAGAGACCCAGTACTTC. Encoded protein: CASSLEVGTSGGETQYF.